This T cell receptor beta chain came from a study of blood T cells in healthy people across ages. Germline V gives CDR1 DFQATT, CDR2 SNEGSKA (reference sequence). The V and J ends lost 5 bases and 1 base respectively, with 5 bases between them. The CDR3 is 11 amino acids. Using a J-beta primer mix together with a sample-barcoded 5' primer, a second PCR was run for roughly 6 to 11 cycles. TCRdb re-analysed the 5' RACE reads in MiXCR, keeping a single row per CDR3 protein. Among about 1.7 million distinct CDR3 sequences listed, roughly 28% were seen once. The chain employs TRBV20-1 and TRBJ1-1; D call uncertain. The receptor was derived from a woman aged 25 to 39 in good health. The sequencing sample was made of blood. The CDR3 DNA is TGCAGTGCTCCACAGAACACTGAAGCTTTCTTT. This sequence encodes CSAPQNTEAFF.